This passage covers 5 T cell receptor beta chains from one sample sequenced in a study of neurological immune-mediated disorders (dated by TCRdb to about 2019). Receptor libraries were prepared by 5' RACE. The instrument given in TCRdb is Illumina HiSeq 2500. TCRdb applied fastp at Q25 and MiXCR to the public reads, then kept only in-frame beta chains. Here each entry gathers all rows of one CDR3 protein and keeps the most common genes and DNA. This sample is represented by 80,000 or so distinct CDR3 sequences; about 9.5% of them were singletons. The ten largest clones take up 1.7% of the sample. Sequenced sample: PBMCs. The receptor set was obtained from a middle-aged man in good health.

This clonotype was counted many times. The chain employs TRBV5-5 and TRBJ1-6, with TRBD1 as a possible D gene (5 bases). The CDR3 has 13 amino acids. The germline gives CDR1 SGHKS, CDR2 YYEKEE (reference sequence). The ends were cut back, 1 base at V and 7 bases at J, with 6 bases in the middle. The CDR3 nucleotides are TGTGCCAGCAGCTTGCCAGGGAATTCACCCCTCCACTTT. Its translation is CASSLPGNSPLHF.

The table lists this clonotype with many counts. The chain uses TRBV27 and TRBJ1-5; 9 bases align to TRBD1. V lost 9 bases and J lost 6; bases outside the gene matches: 9. Germline V gives CDR1 MNHEY, CDR2 SMNVEV (reference sequence). The CDR3 is 14 residues long. DNA of the CDR3: TGTGCCAGTCCGACAGGGGGGGAGATTCAGCCCCAGCATTTT. It yields the protein CASPTGGEIQPQHF.

This clonotype was observed at least ten times. J is TRBJ2-1 and V is TRBV9; a weak D match, TRBD1 (5 bases). V dropped 5 bases and J dropped 6 bases, with 18 bases sitting between them. The germline CDR1 and CDR2 sequences are SGDLS and YYNGEE. The CDR3 contains 15 residues. The CDR3 DNA reads as TGTGCCAGCAGGGGTCAGGAATTAGGGGTCAATGAGCAGTTCTTC. It translates to CASRGQELGVNEQFF.

This clonotype has at least ten counts. The chain joins TRBV19 to TRBJ2-2; 10 bases are shared with TRBD1. Trimming cost V 1 base and J 6 bases; bases outside gene matches: 5. Germline V gene data show CDR1 as LNHDA and CDR2 as SQIVND (reference sequence). This CDR3 has 16 residues. The CDR3 here is CASSIGRQGASGELFF. CDR3 sequence (DNA): TGTGCCAGTAGTATAGGGAGACAGGGGGCGTCCGGGGAGCTGTTTTTT.

This clonotype was picked up many times. The chain employs TRBV7-2 and TRBJ1-1, with D uncertain. The CDR3 is 15 amino acids. The V end was cut by 5 bases, the J end by 0 bases, with 13 bases between. Germline CDR1 SGHTA, CDR2 FQGNSA. CDR3 loop: CASSLSGRLNTEAFF. DNA for the CDR3: TGTGCCAGCAGCCTCTCCGGGCGGTTGAACACTGAAGCTTTCTTT.